The 2 T cell receptor beta chains reported below all come from one sample, sequenced in a study of T-cell memory formation after mild COVID-19. Each CDR3 protein is one row after TCRdb ran MiXCR on the 5' RACE reads. The sample has more than 250,000 distinct CDR3 sequences; more than 15% are singletons. Input material: PBMCs or a T cell subset sorted from them (not recorded which). The receptor set was obtained from a young man who had mild COVID-19 (a few samples of this study predate the infection). Cell type and time point are not known.

The rearrangement links TRBV20-1 to TRBJ2-3; 11 bases agree with TRBD2. V gave up 1 base and J gave up 6 bases; unmatched junction bases: 6. Germline CDR1 is DFQATT and CDR2 is SNEGSKA (reference sequence). This CDR3 is 15 amino acids long. CDR3 region: CSARGLAGLGDTQYF. The CDR3 bases are TGCAGTGCTAGAGGACTAGCGGGGCTGGGTGATACGCAGTATTTT.

The sample holds a few counts of this clonotype. The chain uses TRBV7-9 and TRBJ2-3, with TRBD2 matching 11 bases. This CDR3 is 16 amino acids long. Germline V gene sequence: CDR1 SEHNR, CDR2 FQNEAQ (reference sequence). The trim removed 5 bases at V and 6 bases at J, leaving 10 bases unmatched. For the CDR3, the DNA is TGTGCCAGCAGCACCGTAGCGGGGGGGGCCCGGGATACGCAGTATTTT. Translating gives CASSTVAGGARDTQYF.